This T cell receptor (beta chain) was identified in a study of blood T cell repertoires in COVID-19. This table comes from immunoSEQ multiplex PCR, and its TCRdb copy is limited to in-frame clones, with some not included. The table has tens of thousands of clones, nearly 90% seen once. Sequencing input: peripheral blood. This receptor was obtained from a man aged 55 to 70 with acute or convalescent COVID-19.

The CDR3 DNA sequence: TGTGCCAGCAGCCCCGACAGGTACAATGAGCAGTTCTTC. Its translation is CASSPDRYNEQFF. The chain combines TRBV11-2 with TRBJ2-1; perhaps TRBD1 as D (6 bases). Looked up from germline, CDR1 is SGHAT and CDR2 is FQNNGV. The V end was cut by 5 bases, the J end by 4 bases, with 9 bases between. This CDR3 comprises 13 residues.